A selection of T cell receptor beta chains follows, all from one sample in a study of blood T cell repertoires in COVID-19. This table comes from immunoSEQ multiplex PCR, and its TCRdb copy is limited to in-frame clones, with some not included. The sample contains approximately 110,000 clones, 81% of which appear only once. Input material: peripheral blood. The receptors come from a woman aged 70-85 years with acute or convalescent COVID-19. Each CDR3 is given with its conserved first and last residue. The D gene is left open where the match is weak. Only part of the rows carry a size: once, few, many, or a class if the clone is expanded.

clone_size	v_call	d_call	j_call	cdr3_aa	cdr3_nt
.	TRBV5-1	.	TRBJ1-1	CASSLVGGAEAFF	TGCGCCAGCAGCTTGGTCGGTGGTGCTGAAGCTTTCTTT
.	TRBV2	TRBD1	TRBJ1-2	CASSEGQGFGYTF	TGTGCCAGCAGTGAAGGACAGGGGTTCGGCTACACCTTC
.	TRBV5-1	.	TRBJ1-1	CASSLDSLNTEAFF	TGCGCCAGCAGTCTGGACAGTCTGAACACTGAAGCTTTCTTT
many	TRBV7-9	TRBD2	TRBJ2-5	CASSPPASGVETQYF	TGTGCCAGCAGCCCCCCGGCTAGCGGTGTGGAGACCCAGTACTTC
.	TRBV21-1	.	TRBJ2-5	CASRRDFGGAETQYF	TGTGCCAGCAGACGAGACTTTGGAGGAGCGGAGACCCAGTACTTC
.	TRBV5-1	.	TRBJ2-5	CASKISGPVETQYF	TGCGCCAGCAAAATCTCGGGTCCAGTGGAGACCCAGTACTTC
.	TRBV5-4	.	TRBJ2-6	CASSSQGSGANVLTF	TGTGCCAGCAGCTCTCAGGGGTCTGGGGCCAACGTCCTGACTTTC
.	TRBV11-2	TRBD1	TRBJ2-7	CASSLDGPGGRYEQYF	TGTGCCAGCAGCTTAGATGGGCCAGGGGGTCGGTACGAGCAGTACTTC
.	TRBV29-1	.	TRBJ1-1	CTLAKGGTEAFF	TGCACTCTTGCAAAGGGGGGGACTGAAGCTTTCTTT
.	TRBV6-2/TRBV6-3	.	TRBJ2-7	CASSYGQTTYEQYF	TGTGCCAGCAGTTACGGACAAACAACCTACGAGCAGTACTTC
.	TRBV30	.	TRBJ1-3	CAATKDGPNTIYF	TGTGCCGCGACTAAGGACGGACCAAACACCATATATTTT
.	TRBV2	TRBD1	TRBJ1-2	CASSPDRDRGYTF	TGTGCCAGCAGTCCGGACAGGGACAGGGGCTACACCTTC
.	TRBV30	.	TRBJ1-2	CARRGLRNYGYTF	TGTGCCCGAAGGGGGTTGAGAAACTATGGCTACACCTTC
.	TRBV6-1	TRBD2	TRBJ2-3	CASSALTSGRTDTQYF	TGTGCCAGCAGTGCGTTGACTAGCGGGAGGACAGATACGCAGTATTTT
few	TRBV28	.	TRBJ1-1	CASRPPTGRGTEAFF	TGTGCCAGCAGGCCACCCACAGGGAGGGGAACTGAAGCTTTCTTT
once	TRBV21-1	.	TRBJ2-4	CATGTKTGNIQYF	TGTGCCACCGGGACTAAGACTGGAAACATTCAGTACTTC
.	TRBV5-1	TRBD1	TRBJ1-1	CASSAQGAVTEAFF	TGCGCCAGCAGCGCACAGGGGGCAGTCACTGAAGCTTTCTTT
once	TRBV6-5	TRBD1	TRBJ1-2	CASSLGGQGGYGYTF	TGTGCCAGCAGCCTTGGTGGGCAGGGGGGCTATGGCTACACCTTC
.	TRBV29-1	TRBD1	TRBJ2-3	CSVEPPGQGDTQYF	TGCAGCGTTGAACCGCCGGGACAGGGCGATACGCAGTATTTT
.	TRBV5-4	.	TRBJ2-1	CASSKRGQHYNEQFF	TGTGCCAGCTCTAAACGGGGACAACATTACAATGAGCAGTTCTTC
few	TRBV5-1	.	TRBJ2-1	CASSLWSGVDEQFF	TGCGCCAGCAGCTTGTGGTCAGGGGTCGATGAGCAGTTCTTC
once	TRBV10-3	TRBD1	TRBJ2-1	CAISDGTGIQSEQFF	TGTGCCATCAGTGATGGGACAGGGATTCAGAGTGAGCAGTTCTTC
.	TRBV4-3	.	TRBJ1-3	CASSQVGTASGNTIYF	TGCGCCAGCAGCCAAGTGGGTACAGCCAGTGGAAACACCATATATTTT
.	TRBV9	.	TRBJ2-3	CASSVGTGYDTQYF	TGTGCCAGCAGCGTAGGGACGGGGTATGATACGCAGTATTTT
.	TRBV24-1	TRBD1	TRBJ2-1	CATSDPGQSSYNEQFF	TGTGCCACCAGTGATCCGGGACAGTCTTCCTACAATGAGCAGTTCTTC
.	TRBV7-2	.	TRBJ1-6	CASSLVGDPINSPLHF	TGTGCCAGCAGCTTAGTAGGAGACCCGATTAATTCACCCCTCCACTTT
.	TRBV4-2	.	TRBJ1-2	CASSQEVHSNYGYTF	TGTGCCAGCAGCCAAGAGGTACATTCTAACTATGGCTACACCTTC
.	TRBV9	.	TRBJ2-7	CASSSDSSDEQYF	TGTGCCAGCAGCTCGGACAGTTCGGACGAGCAGTACTTC
.	TRBV5-5	.	TRBJ2-1	CASTPTGLSYNEQFF	TGTGCCAGCACCCCCACAGGTCTATCCTACAATGAGCAGTTCTTC
.	TRBV6-5	.	TRBJ2-7	CASGFGSYEQYF	TGTGCCAGCGGGTTCGGGTCCTACGAGCAGTACTTC
few	TRBV9	.	TRBJ2-7	CASSPPGRAWEQYF	TGTGCCAGCAGCCCCCCCGGCAGGGCCTGGGAGCAGTACTTC
.	TRBV30	.	TRBJ1-6	CAWRSRGGAGRNSPLHF	TGTGCCTGGAGATCAAGGGGAGGCGCAGGGAGGAATTCACCCCTCCACTTT
.	TRBV24-1	.	TRBJ2-2	CATSPFSRGPGELFF	TGTGCCACCAGTCCATTTTCCAGGGGTCCCGGGGAGCTGTTTTTT
.	TRBV3-1/TRBV3-2	.	TRBJ1-1	CASSDWGGAGTEAFF	TGTGCCAGCAGCGACTGGGGAGGGGCGGGCACTGAAGCTTTCTTT
.	TRBV5-4	.	TRBJ2-2	CASSFGSTGELFF	TGTGCCAGCAGCTTTGGGAGCACCGGGGAGCTGTTTTTT
.	TRBV3-1/TRBV3-2	TRBD2	TRBJ2-1	CASSPGLAGGHEQFF	TGTGCCAGCAGCCCCGGACTAGCGGGGGGGCATGAGCAGTTCTTC
.	TRBV5-4	.	TRBJ2-7	CASSFKAANSYEQYF	TGTGCCAGCAGCTTCAAGGCAGCGAACTCCTACGAGCAGTACTTC
once	TRBV30	TRBD1	TRBJ1-2	CAWTPDRGNYGYTF	TGTGCCTGGACCCCGGACAGGGGGAACTATGGCTACACCTTC
.	TRBV6-1	.	TRBJ2-1	CASSEARNVNEQFF	TGTGCCAGCAGTGAAGCGCGGAATGTCAATGAGCAGTTCTTC
.	TRBV11-2	.	TRBJ1-3	CASSLVAGPSGNTIYF	TGTGCCAGCAGCTTAGTGGCGGGTCCCTCTGGAAACACCATATATTTT
.	TRBV30	.	TRBJ2-1	CAWRGVSYNEQFF	TGTGCCTGGAGAGGGGTCTCCTACAATGAGCAGTTCTTC
.	TRBV27	.	TRBJ1-6	CASSQRRDSRLGYNSPLHF	TGTGCCAGCAGTCAAAGACGGGACTCCCGGCTGGGCTATAATTCACCCCTCCACTTT
.	TRBV30	TRBD1	TRBJ1-2	CAWSPDRVRYTF	TGTGCCTGGAGCCCCGACAGGGTGAGGTACACCTTC
.	TRBV12-3/TRBV12-4	.	TRBJ1-1	CASSLGGATEAFF	TGTGCCAGCAGTTTGGGCGGGGCCACCGAAGCTTTCTTT
.	TRBV19	TRBD1	TRBJ1-3	CASPEKRTGTSGNTIYF	TGTGCCAGTCCTGAAAAACGGACAGGCACCTCTGGAAACACCATATATTTT
.	TRBV19	TRBD2	TRBJ2-5	CASSIRPSGETQYF	TGTGCCAGTAGTATCCGCCCTAGCGGGGAGACCCAGTACTTC
.	TRBV23-1	TRBD1	TRBJ1-2	CASSQLTLDRVPPYGYTF	TGCGCCAGCAGTCAATTGACCCTGGACAGGGTCCCCCCCTATGGCTACACCTTC
.	TRBV19	.	TRBJ1-6	CASSAGHHNSPLHF	TGTGCCAGTAGTGCCGGACACCATAATTCACCCCTCCACTTT
.	TRBV7-9	TRBD2	TRBJ2-7	CASSLEGFGGFNEQYF	TGTGCCAGCAGCTTAGAAGGTTTCGGGGGGTTCAACGAGCAGTACTTC
.	TRBV19	TRBD1	TRBJ1-2	CASKEVGQGVFGYTF	TGTGCCAGTAAAGAAGTGGGACAGGGAGTGTTTGGCTACACCTTC
.	TRBV5-1	TRBD1	TRBJ2-2	CASSLQGDQNTGELFF	TGCGCCAGCAGCTTACAGGGGGACCAAAACACCGGGGAGCTGTTTTTT